The source of this TCR beta chain is a study of T-cell memory formation after mild COVID-19. Overall study results and limits: Mostly located in CM and EM were contracting CD4+ clones, with contracting CD8+ clones located in EMRA.

CDR3 size: 14 residues. CDR1 SGHVS and CDR2 FNYEAQ come from the germline V gene. 5'RACE with constant-segment primers built TCRalpha and TCRbeta cDNA libraries with UMIs. TCRdb reprocessed the 5' RACE reads with MiXCR, giving one entry per CDR3 protein. The profile shows approximately 190,000 distinct CDR3 sequences, around 19% of them singletons. Details on this clonotype: Antigen unknown. The junction and the germline gene differ at one end; a read error may be behind it.

This TCR was recovered from an adult woman who had mild COVID-19 (a few samples of this study predate the infection). Cell type and time point are not known. J is TRBJ2-1 and V is TRBV7-6; possibly TRBD1 or TRBD2 for D (5 bases each). Sequences were obtained from PBMCs or a T cell subset sorted from them (not recorded which). The CDR3 nucleotides are TGTGCCAGCATCTTAGGGGACGCTGACAATGAGCAGTTCTTC. It codes for CASILGDADNEQFF.